This record looks at one T cell receptor (beta chain) sequence and its context. This specimen belongs to a study of blood T cell repertoires in COVID-19. About the research overall: Whether acute or convalescent, the COVID-19 samples came from the United States, Italy and Spain. In each case, the material was cDNA or gDNA derived from T cells, B-cell-depleted T cells, or PBMCs.

The CDR3 extends over 16 amino acids. In germline, CDR1 is MNHNY, CDR2 SVGAGI (reference sequence). V trimming: 6 bases; J trimming: 4 bases; junction bases outside the gene matches: 12. Per the authors' pipeline: Amplification from reference gene primers served as the basis for estimated nucleated cell counts. Assay used: immunoSEQ multiplex PCR; TCRdb lists only in-frame clones, some missing. Clone size and the V and J calls come from that table; the DNA yielded D and trimming. The table has 250,000 to 350,000 clones, roughly nine tenths seen once. The source is a middle-aged woman who had recovered from COVID-19. Source material: peripheral blood. The chain uses TRBV6-6 and TRBJ1-5; 7 nucleotides agree with TRBD1. CDR3 coding DNA: TGTGCCAGCAGCCCAGTCCTGGACAGGATGAATCAGCCCCAGCATTTT. It specifies CASSPVLDRMNQPQHF.